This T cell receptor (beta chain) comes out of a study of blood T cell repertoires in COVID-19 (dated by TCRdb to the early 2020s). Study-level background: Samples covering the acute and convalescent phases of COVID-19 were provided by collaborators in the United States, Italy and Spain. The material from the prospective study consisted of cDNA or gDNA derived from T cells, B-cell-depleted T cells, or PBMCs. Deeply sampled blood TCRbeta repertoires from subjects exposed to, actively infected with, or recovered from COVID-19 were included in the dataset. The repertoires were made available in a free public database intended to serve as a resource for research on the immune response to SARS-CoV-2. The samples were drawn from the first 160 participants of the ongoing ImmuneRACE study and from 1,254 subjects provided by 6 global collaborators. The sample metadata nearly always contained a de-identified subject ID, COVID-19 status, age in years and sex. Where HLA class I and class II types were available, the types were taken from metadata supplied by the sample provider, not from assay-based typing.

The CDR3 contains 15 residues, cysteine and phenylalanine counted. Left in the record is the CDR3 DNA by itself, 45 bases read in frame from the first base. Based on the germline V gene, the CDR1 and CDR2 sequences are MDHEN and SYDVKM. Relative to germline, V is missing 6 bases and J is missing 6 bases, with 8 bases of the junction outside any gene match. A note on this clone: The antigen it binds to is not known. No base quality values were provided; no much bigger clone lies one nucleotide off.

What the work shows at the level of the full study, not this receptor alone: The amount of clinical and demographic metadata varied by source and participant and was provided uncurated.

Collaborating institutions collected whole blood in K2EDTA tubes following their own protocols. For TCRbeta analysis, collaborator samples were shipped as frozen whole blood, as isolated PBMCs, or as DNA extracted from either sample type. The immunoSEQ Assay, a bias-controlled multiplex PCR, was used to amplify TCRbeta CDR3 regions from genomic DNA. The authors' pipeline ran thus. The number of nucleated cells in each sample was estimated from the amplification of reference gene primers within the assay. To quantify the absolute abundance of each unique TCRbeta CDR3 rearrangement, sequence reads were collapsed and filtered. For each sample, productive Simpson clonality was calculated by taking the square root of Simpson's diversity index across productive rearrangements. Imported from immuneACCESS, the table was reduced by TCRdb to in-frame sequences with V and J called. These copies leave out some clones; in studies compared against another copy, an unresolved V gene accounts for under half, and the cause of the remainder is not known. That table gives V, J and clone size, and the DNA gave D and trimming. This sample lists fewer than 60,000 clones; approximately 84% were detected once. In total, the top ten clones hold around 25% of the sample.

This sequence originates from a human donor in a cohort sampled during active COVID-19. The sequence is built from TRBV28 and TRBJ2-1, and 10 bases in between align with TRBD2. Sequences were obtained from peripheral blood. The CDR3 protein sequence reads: CASSNSGGRVNEQFF. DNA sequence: TGTGCCAGCAGCAATAGCGGGGGGAGGGTCAATGAGCAGTTCTTC.